The 9 T cell receptor beta chains given below trace back to one sample, sequenced in a study of blood T cell repertoires in COVID-19. Only in-frame clones appear in the TCRdb table, and some are missing; sequencing was by immunoSEQ multiplex PCR. Of 210,000 or so clones in the sample, about 85% were seen once. Sequenced sample: peripheral blood. The receptors derive from a young woman who had recovered from COVID-19.

The J gene is TRBJ2-2, the V gene TRBV6-2 or TRBV6-3; tentatively, D is TRBD2 (6 bases). V lost 1 base to trimming and J lost 6 bases, with 6 bases between them. Germline CDR1 and CDR2: MNHEY and SVGEGT. CDR3 length equals 13 residues. CDR3 in amino acids: CASSYWGAGELFF. The CDR3 DNA is TGTGCCAGCAGTTACTGGGGGGCCGGGGAGCTGTTTTTT.

In its sample, this clone was seen once. The V call is TRBV30, the J call TRBJ2-3; no clear D. V was pared by 0 bases and J by 0 bases, with 16 bases between. CDR3 size: 17 residues. Germline lookup yields CDR1 GTSNPN and CDR2 SVGIG (reference sequence). The CDR3, as DNA: TGTGCCTGGAGTGTAGTCATAACCACTTCTAGCACAGATACGCAGTATTTT. It is translated as CAWSVVITTSSTDTQYF.

The V call is TRBV27, the J call TRBJ2-1, with D tentatively TRBD2 (6 bases). V was cut by 9 bases and J by 4 bases, with 13 bases left in between. Germline CDR1 is MNHEY and CDR2 is SMNVEV (reference sequence). The CDR3 loop spans 13 amino acids. CDR3 DNA sequence: TGTGCCAGTCGGTTGGCGGGATACAATGAGCAGTTCTTC. Protein product: CASRLAGYNEQFF.

This clone was detected once. The chain combines TRBV18 with TRBJ2-1; 7 positions agree with TRBD2. The CDR3 length is 14 residues. Per germline, CDR1 KGHSH and CDR2 LQKENI. J gave up 7 bases and V 4 bases, and 7 bases lay outside the gene matches. The CDR3 reads CASSRAGVRNEQFF. The CDR3 DNA reads TGTGCCAGCTCACGGGCGGGAGTCAGGAATGAGCAGTTCTTC.

The chain is built from TRBV6-5 and TRBJ2-2; TRBD1 matches 9 bases. With V trimmed by 10 bases and J by 3 bases, 9 bases remained unmatched. The CDR3 extends over 15 amino acids. Germline V gene data show CDR1 as MNHEY and CDR2 as SVGAGI. CDR3 sequence reads: CAITSWTGDTGELFF. CDR3 nucleotides: TGTGCCATCACCTCCTGGACAGGGGACACCGGGGAGCTGTTTTTT.

This chain connects TRBV19 to TRBJ1-1; D perhaps matches TRBD1 (5 bases). V was cut by 1 base and J by 3 bases, with 12 bases left in between. This CDR3 comprises 15 residues. CDR1 and CDR2 (germline): LNHDA, SQIVND (reference sequence). CDR3 region: CASSIGGGGYTEAFF. Here the CDR3 DNA reads TGTGCCAGTAGTATAGGGGGGGGAGGGTACACTGAAGCTTTCTTT.

This chain links TRBV13 with TRBJ2-7, with 7 bases aligning to TRBD2. The trim removed 5 bases at V and 0 bases at J, leaving 4 bases unmatched. Germline CDR1 and CDR2: PRHDT and FYEKMQ (reference sequence). CDR3 length equals 14 residues. The CDR3 nucleotides read TGTGCCAGCAGCCACGGGGGGAGCTCCTACGAGCAGTACTTC. Its translation is CASSHGGSSYEQYF.

This clone was recorded a few times. The CDR3 spells CASSQGAEDRSYGYTF. CDR3 in DNA: TGCGCCAGCAGCCAAGGGGCTGAGGACAGATCCTATGGCTACACCTTC. The genes are TRBV4-3 and TRBJ1-2, with D possibly matching TRBD1 (6 bases). Trimming took 1 base from V and 4 from J, leaving 16 bases between them. The CDR3 length is 16 residues. In germline, CDR1 is LGHNA, CDR2 YSLEER.

This clone was observed once. The rearrangement joins TRBV14 to TRBJ1-2, with D perhaps TRBD1 (6 bases). CDR3 length: 14 amino acids. CDR1 is SGHDN and CDR2 is FVKESK in the germline V gene. Trimming took off 6 bases at V and 5 bases at J, with 16 bases between the two ends. The CDR3 spells CASSELGQLYGYTF. CDR3 nucleotide sequence: TGTGCCAGCAGTGAATTAGGACAGCTTTATGGCTACACCTTC.